This T cell receptor (beta chain) appears in the sequencing data of a study of blood T cell repertoires in COVID-19. Across the whole study: The analysed material was cDNA or gDNA that came from T cells, B-cell-depleted T cells, or PBMCs.

Per the original data handling: Estimation of nucleated cell counts relied on the amplification of reference gene primers. Data came from immunoSEQ multiplex PCR; TCRdb stores just in-frame clones and leaves some out. V, J and clone size derive from that table, while D and trimming were established from the DNA sequence. The table lists approximately 94,000 clones, 85% to 90% of them singletons. The germline CDR1 and CDR2 sequences are SNHLY and FYNNEI. V dropped 7 bases and J dropped 6; count of bases not matched to a gene: 12. The CDR3 has 14 residues. This sequence was found in a human donor in a cohort sampled during active COVID-19. The sequencing input was peripheral blood. The chain has TRBV2 and TRBJ2-7; TRBD2 matches at 7 bases. The CDR3 here is CASTGLAALSEQYF. Here the CDR3 DNA reads TGTGCCAGCACTGGGCTAGCGGCCTTATCCGAGCAGTACTTC.